The clone carrying this TCR beta chain was observed a handful of times. The antigen remains undetermined. CDR1 DFQATT and CDR2 SNEGSKA come from the germline V gene (reference sequence). The V end lost 3 bases, the J end lost 8 bases, and 16 bases lay between the germline ends. This CDR3 is 13 amino acids long. From 5'RACE with constant-segment primers came TCR alpha and TCR beta cDNA libraries that carried sample barcodes and UMIs. TCRdb processed the 5' RACE reads anew with MiXCR; each CDR3 protein has one entry. The table records roughly 500,000 distinct CDR3 sequences, about a fifth of them present only once. This sample was taken from a study of T-cell memory formation after mild COVID-19. Study-level points and caveats: Among clones peaking at day 37 in the second wave, SARS-CoV-2 specificity remained unconfirmed.

The sequenced material came from PBMCs or a T cell subset sorted from them (not recorded which). This chain joins TRBV20-1 and TRBJ1-2; the D is unclear. The sequence derives from an adult woman who had mild COVID-19 (a few samples of this study predate the infection). Cell type and time point are not known. CDR3 bases: TGCAGTGCTAGTTACTTAGGGCCGCGGGGCTACACCTTC. Protein sequence: CSASYLGPRGYTF.